One and the same sample provided the 24 T cell receptor beta chains below, sequenced in a study of a mutant IDH1 vaccine in newly diagnosed glioma. Time point given: week 35, safety follow-up. Vaccine doses each comprised 300 ug of mutant IDH1 20-mer peptide, with topical imiquimod. TCRdb keeps only in-frame clones here, not all; method: immunoSEQ multiplex PCR. The sample carries 50,000 to 70,000 clones, about 74% recorded once. Their specific antigens are unknown. The specimen comprised PBMCs, sampled from a glioma patient whose treatment included an IDH1 peptide vaccine. These receptors all stem from a man aged 45-60 years with glioma.

This clone was detected once. The J gene is TRBJ2-1, the V gene TRBV30; D is undetermined. CDR1 and CDR2 (germline): GTSNPN, SVGIG (reference sequence). This CDR3 is built from 12 residues. V was pared by 3 bases and J by 7 bases, with 10 bases between. CDR3 coding DNA: TGTGCCTGGAGAGGGTGGTTAAATGAGCAGTTCTTC. Translation gives CAWRGWLNEQFF.

This clone was seen ten or more times. The V gene is TRBV7-9, the J gene TRBJ2-1; 8 bases are shared with TRBD1. Germline CDR1 and CDR2: SEHNR and FQNEAQ (reference sequence). This CDR3 is 15 amino acids long. V trimming: 1 base; J trimming: 5 bases; junction bases outside the gene matches: 4. The CDR3 DNA reads TGTGCCAGCAGCTTAGTAAGGACAGGGCACAATGAGCAGTTCTTC. Amino acids: CASSLVRTGHNEQFF.

The genes are TRBV11-3 and TRBJ2-1; TRBD1 or TRBD2 may be the D gene (5 bases each). Germline CDR1 reads SGHNT; CDR2 reads YENEEA. The V end lost 5 bases, the J end lost 9 bases, and 17 bases lay between the germline ends. This CDR3 region has 14 residues. CDR3 in DNA: TGTGCCAGCAGCCTAGGGCGTGGGACCACTGAGCAGTTCTTC. Translating gives CASSLGRGTTEQFF.

The chain recombines TRBV19 with TRBJ2-7; TRBD2 aligns across 9 bases. Trimming took 10 bases from V and 1 from J; bases not matched to a gene: 11. Germline V gene lookup returns CDR1 LNHDA and CDR2 SQIVND (reference sequence). The CDR3 loop spans 15 amino acids. The chain's CDR3 is CATRNSGGVSYEQYF. CDR3 nucleotides: TGTGCCACACGGAATAGCGGGGGAGTATCCTACGAGCAGTACTTC.

This chain uses TRBV14 with TRBJ2-5, with D tentatively TRBD2 (6 bases). V was shortened by 0 bases and J by 0 bases, with 8 bases between the two germline ends. This CDR3 has 15 amino acids. Germline CDR1 reads SGHDN; CDR2 reads FVKESK. CDR3 sequence: CASSQDRGNQETQYF. CDR3 DNA: TGTGCCAGCAGCCAAGATCGGGGGAACCAAGAGACCCAGTACTTC. Full variable domain (remainder filled in from reference TRBV14 and TRBJ2-5): EAGVTQFPSHSVIEKGQTVTLRCDPISGHDNLYWYRRVMGKEIKFLLHFVKESKQDESGMPNNRFLAERTGGTYSTLKVQPAELEDSGVYFCASSQDRGNQETQYFGPGTRLLVL.

The table lists this clone with a few counts. CDR3 DNA: TGTGCCAGCAGCCTACAGGGGACCATTCAGTACTTC. Translation gives CASSLQGTIQYF. V and J are TRBV6-5 and TRBJ2-4, with 7 bases matching TRBD1. From germline, CDR1 is MNHEY and CDR2 SVGAGI. The CDR3 is made up of 12 amino acids. The ends lost 6 bases at V and 9 bases at J; junction bases unmatched: 5.

The chain links TRBV19 to TRBJ2-2; 7 nucleotides line up with TRBD1. There are 13 residues in the CDR3. Trimming at V came to 7 bases and at J to 5 bases, leaving 4 bases not matched to a gene. The V gene's germline CDR1 is LNHDA and CDR2 SQIVND (reference sequence). In DNA form, the CDR3 reads TGTGCCAGTATGACAGGGTGGACCGGGGAGCTGTTTTTT. Its translation is CASMTGWTGELFF.

This clone has just one count. The rearrangement uses TRBV30 and TRBJ1-4, with D possibly matching TRBD1 (5 bases). The V gene lost 3 bases and the J gene lost 0 bases, with 5 bases spanning the gap. From germline, CDR1 is GTSNPN and CDR2 SVGIG (reference sequence). The CDR3 has 13 amino acids. CDR3: CAWRGATNEKLFF. Here the CDR3 DNA reads TGTGCCTGGAGGGGGGCAACTAATGAAAAACTGTTTTTT. Variable domain in full (rest from reference TRBV30 and TRBJ1-4): SQTIHQWPATLVQPVGSPLSLECTVEGTSNPNLYWYRQAAGRGLQLLFYSVGIGQISSEVPQNLSASRPQDRQFILSSKKLLLSDSGFYLCAWRGATNEKLFFGSGTQLSVL.

The genes are TRBV5-1 and TRBJ1-5; D uncertain. V lost 2 bases, J lost 3 bases, and 12 bases lay in between. The CDR3 runs 15 residues. Per germline, CDR1 SGHRS and CDR2 YFSETQ. The CDR3 region has the DNA TGCGCCAGCAGCTTATTGTCGGGAATCAATCAGCCCCAGCATTTT. Amino acid sequence: CASSLLSGINQPQHF.

V and J are TRBV7-9 and TRBJ1-5; D possibly corresponds to TRBD1 (5 bases). CDR1 is SEHNR and CDR2 is FQNEAQ in the germline V gene (reference sequence). The ends were cut back, 5 bases at V and 2 bases at J, with 10 bases in the middle. The CDR3 runs to 14 residues. The CDR3 bases are TGTGCCAGCAGCCCTCAGGGCGGCAATCAGCCCCAGCATTTT. Protein: CASSPQGGNQPQHF.

The gene calls are TRBV4-2 and TRBJ2-3; 8 bases agree with TRBD2. The CDR3 consists of 17 residues. The trim removed 4 bases at V and 0 bases at J, leaving 9 bases unmatched. Germline V gene data show CDR1 as LGHNA and CDR2 as YNFKEQ. CDR3 nucleotides: TGTGCCAGCAGCCCCACCGGGACTAGTGGTAGCACAGATACGCAGTATTTT. Protein: CASSPTGTSGSTDTQYF.

The chain recombines TRBV14 with TRBJ1-1; TRBD1 matches at 7 bases. Germline V gene lookup returns CDR1 SGHDN and CDR2 FVKESK. The CDR3 has 17 amino acids. The junction had 11 bases not matched to a gene; V was cut back by 0 bases and J by 4 bases. The CDR3 coding sequence is TGTGCCAGCAGCCAAGATAGGGACAGCTATGAAATCACTGAAGCTTTCTTT. This codes for CASSQDRDSYEITEAFF.

The V call is TRBV2, the J call TRBJ1-2; TRBD1 aligns across 9 bases. This CDR3 spans 14 amino acids. From germline, CDR1 is SNHLY and CDR2 FYNNEI. With V trimmed by 7 bases and J by 3 bases, 6 bases remained unmatched. The CDR3 region has the DNA TGTGCCAGCACCGCCGGGACAGGGTACTATGGCTACACCTTC. It encodes CASTAGTGYYGYTF.

This clone has more than one count but fewer than ten. The rearrangement joins TRBV10-3 to TRBJ2-5; D unresolved. This CDR3 region has 13 residues. Trimming stripped 3 bases from V and 4 bases from J, with 9 bases between. Germline-derived CDR1 and CDR2 are ENHRY and SYGVKD. DNA for the CDR3: TGTGCCATCAGTGATCGGGTAAGAGAGACCCAGTACTTC. Protein product: CAISDRVRETQYF.

V is TRBV6-1 and J is TRBJ2-2; tentatively, D is TRBD1 or TRBD2 (6 bases each). The CDR3 is 15 residues long. V lost 4 bases and J 2 bases, leaving 11 bases between the germline ends. Germline V lookup: CDR1 MNHNS, CDR2 SASEGT. The CDR3 sequence is CASSVGGGNTGELFF. The DNA for the CDR3 is TGTGCCAGCAGTGTTGGAGGGGGAAACACCGGGGAGCTGTTTTTT.

The rearrangement uses TRBV16 and TRBJ2-1; TRBD1 agrees at 7 bases. Germline V gene sequence: CDR1 KGHSY, CDR2 FQNENV. The trim removed 3 bases at V and 8 bases at J, leaving 13 bases unmatched. The CDR3 length is 16 residues. CDR3 in amino acids: CASSHPVDRARDEQFF. In DNA, the CDR3 is TGTGCCAGCAGCCATCCGGTAGACAGGGCGAGAGATGAGCAGTTCTTC. Using reference TRBV16 and TRBJ2-1 for the parts outside the CDR3, the full variable domain is GEEVAQTPKHLVRGEGQKAKLYCAPIKGHSYVFWYQQVLKNEFKFLISFQNENVFDETGMPKERFSAKCLPNSPCSLEIQATKLEDSAVYFCASSHPVDRARDEQFFGPGTRLTVL.

The CDR3 is CASSLAGPNEQFF. The DNA for the CDR3 is TGCGCCAGCAGCTTGGCCGGTCCCAATGAGCAGTTCTTC. The chain uses TRBV5-1 and TRBJ2-1, with no clear D. Trimming stripped 0 bases from V and 6 bases from J, with 7 bases between. CDR1 and CDR2 (germline): SGHRS, YFSETQ. The CDR3 covers 13 residues.

On this clone: Different DNA sequences within this sample yield the same CDR3. This chain joins TRBV5-1 and TRBJ2-7; 11 positions match TRBD1. Germline V lookup: CDR1 SGHRS, CDR2 YFSETQ. This CDR3 region has 14 residues. Trimming removed 3 bases from V and 2 bases from J; junction bases left unmatched: 1. The CDR3 reads CASSWDRGTYEQYF. CDR3 in DNA: TGCGCCAGCAGCTGGGACAGGGGGACCTACGAGCAGTACTTC.

The chain combines TRBV20-1 with TRBJ1-2; no clear D gene. There are 10 residues in the CDR3. The germline gives CDR1 DFQATT, CDR2 SNEGSKA (reference sequence). V was trimmed by 7 bases and J by 6 bases, leaving 9 bases between them. The CDR3 sequence is CSGMGNGYTF. The CDR3 coding sequence is TGCAGTGGAATGGGCAATGGCTACACCTTC.

This chain joins TRBV5-1 and TRBJ2-3; 14 bases are a match to TRBD2. The CDR3 consists of 18 residues. Looked up from germline, CDR1 is SGHRS and CDR2 is YFSETQ. J was trimmed by 1 base and V by 2 bases; bases with no gene match: 6. As DNA, the CDR3 is TGCGCCAGCAGCTTCAGGGGACTAGCGGGGGCCCGCACAGATACGCAGTATTTT. Amino acids: CASSFRGLAGARTDTQYF.

By share, this clone counts as medium-sized (0.01 to 0.1%). The chain joins TRBV5-1 to TRBJ1-1, with D tentatively TRBD1 (6 bases). The CDR3 length is 14 residues. Germline values: CDR1 SGHRS, CDR2 YFSETQ. The V and J ends lost 0 bases and 4 bases respectively, with 10 bases between them. In nucleotides, the CDR3 is TGCGCCAGCAGCTTGGCCGGGGGCGGCACTGAAGCTTTCTTT. This sequence encodes CASSLAGGGTEAFF.

This clone occurred a few times. The chain employs TRBV19 and TRBJ1-2, with 11 bases that match TRBD1. CDR1 is LNHDA, CDR2 SQIVND, per germline (reference sequence). The J segment lost 4 bases and the V segment lost 4 bases, leaving 8 bases of the junction unmatched. The CDR3 loop spans 16 amino acids. This chain's CDR3 is CASSTPGQGVSYGYTF. The CDR3, as DNA: TGTGCCAGTAGTACCCCGGGACAGGGGGTCAGCTATGGCTACACCTTC. The full variable domain, with the rest looked up from reference TRBV19 and TRBJ1-2, is DGGITQSPKYLFRKEGQNVTLSCEQNLNHDAMYWYRQDPGQGLRLIYYSQIVNDFQKGDIAEGYSVSREKKESFPLTVTSAQKNPTAFYLCASSTPGQGVSYGYTFGSGTRLTVV.

The chain uses TRBV2 and TRBJ2-5, with 10 bases matching TRBD2. With 3 bases clipped from V and 5 bases from J, the junction kept 9 bases outside the gene matches. Germline-derived CDR1 and CDR2 are SNHLY and FYNNEI. There are 16 residues in the CDR3. CDR3: CASSDGLAGAFETQYF. In nucleotides, the CDR3 is TGTGCCAGCAGTGACGGGCTAGCGGGGGCCTTTGAGACCCAGTACTTC.

The chain recombines TRBV5-4 with TRBJ1-1; D remains ambiguous. Trimming removed 4 bases at V and 1 base at J, with 14 bases between. CDR1 and CDR2 (germline): SGHNT, YYREEE (reference sequence). This CDR3 region has 15 residues. The CDR3 loop is CASSQSGLKNTEAFF. Here the CDR3 DNA reads TGTGCCAGCAGCCAATCGGGCCTAAAGAACACTGAAGCTTTCTTT.